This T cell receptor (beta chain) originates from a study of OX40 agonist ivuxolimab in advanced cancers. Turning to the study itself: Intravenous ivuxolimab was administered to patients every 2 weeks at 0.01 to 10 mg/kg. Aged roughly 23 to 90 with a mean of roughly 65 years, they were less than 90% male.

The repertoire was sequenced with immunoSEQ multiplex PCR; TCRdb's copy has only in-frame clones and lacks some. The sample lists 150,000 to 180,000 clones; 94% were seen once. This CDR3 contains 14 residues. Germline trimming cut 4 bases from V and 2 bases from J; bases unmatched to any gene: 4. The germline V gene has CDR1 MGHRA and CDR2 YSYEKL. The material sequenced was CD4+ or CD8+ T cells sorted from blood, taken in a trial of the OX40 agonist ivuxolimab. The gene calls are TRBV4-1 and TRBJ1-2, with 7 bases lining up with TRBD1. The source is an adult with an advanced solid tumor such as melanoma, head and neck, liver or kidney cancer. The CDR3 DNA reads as TGCGCCAGCAGCCCCCAGACAGGGAACTATGGCTACACCTTC. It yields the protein CASSPQTGNYGYTF.